This T cell receptor (beta chain) was retrieved from a study of Graves' ophthalmopathy and Graves' hyperthyroidism. Overall study context: The authors collected peripheral blood at initial diagnosis, before any treatment. Regarding the study as a whole: In predicting ophthalmopathy progression, the model reached roughly 69% sensitivity and approximately 72% specificity.

This clonotype was recorded at least ten times. Its antigen is as yet unknown. Amplification of the TCR beta CDR3 regions used RNA transcripts (as template). Scientists carried out first-round RT-PCR using HTBI primers and then a second-round multiplex PCR. MiXCR was run by TCRdb on the multiplex PCR reads, yielding one entry per CDR3 protein. The repertoire holds roughly 480,000 distinct CDR3 sequences, with 13% to 15% as singletons. This clonotype was sampled from a woman in her 30s with Graves' ophthalmopathy. The sample consisted of blood.

The CDR3 reads CASSGGRGGLDAGYTF. The CDR3 DNA sequence: TGTGCCAGCAGCGGCGGCAGGGGAGGGTTGGACGCTGGCTACACCTTC. The chain is built from TRBV9 and TRBJ1-2; TRBD1 is a possible D gene (6 bases). V lost 3 bases and J lost 7, with 22 bases in between. The CDR3 covers 16 residues. In germline, CDR1 is SGDLS, CDR2 YYNGEE.